A selection of T cell receptor beta chains follows, all from one sample in a study of blood T cells in healthy people across ages. TCRdb reanalysed the 5' RACE reads using MiXCR and keeps one entry per CDR3 protein. The sample shows fewer than 2,000,000 distinct CDR3 sequences, 35% to 50% of them seen only once. Sequencing was done on a sample of blood. The receptors were gathered from a human donor in good health. CDR3s include the opening cysteine and the closing phenylalanine or tryptophan. D genes are given only for firm matches. Size tells how often a clone was seen (once, few, many) or the class of an expanded clone, and some rows leave it out.

d_gene,v_gene,abundance,j_gene,CDR3nt,CDR3aa
.,TRBV6-6,.,TRBJ2-5,TGTGCCAGCGAGTCGTTCCTCGGACAAGAGACCCAGTACTTC,CASESFLGQETQYF
.,TRBV7-2,many,TRBJ2-5,TGTGCCAGCAGCCTGATGGCAACAGGGGAGACCCAGTACTTC,CASSLMATGETQYF
.,TRBV7-2,few,TRBJ2-1,TGTGCCAGCAGCTTAGGGCCAAATGGTTACAATGAGCAGTTCTTC,CASSLGPNGYNEQFF
TRBD1,TRBV6-2/TRBV6-3,few,TRBJ1-2,TGTGCCAGCAGTTACTCGAGGGACAGTATCGGCGGCTACACCTTC,CASSYSRDSIGGYTF
.,TRBV3-1,.,TRBJ2-1,TGTGCCAGCAGGAGGAACAATGAGCAGTTCTTC,CASRRNNEQFF
.,TRBV4-2,.,TRBJ1-5,TGTGCCAGCAGCCAGGCTCGCAATCAGCCCCAGCATTTT,CASSQARNQPQHF
.,TRBV12-3/TRBV12-4,few,TRBJ2-5,TGTGCCAGCAGTTTAGCGGGGGAACAAGAGACCCAGTACTTC,CASSLAGEQETQYF
TRBD2,TRBV6-5,many,TRBJ2-3,TGTGCCAGCACCGGGGGGGCGTGGACAGATACGCAGTATTTT,CASTGGAWTDTQYF
TRBD1,TRBV7-6,.,TRBJ1-1,TGTGCCAGCAGCTTAGAGACAGGGGGCTGGGCCACTGAAGCTTTCTTT,CASSLETGGWATEAFF
.,TRBV6-5,few,TRBJ1-1,TGTGCCAGCAGTTATCGACAGCCGAACACTGAAGCTTTCTTT,CASSYRQPNTEAFF
.,TRBV24-1,few,TRBJ2-7,TGTGCCACCAGTGATTACGAGAGGGGCGAGCAGTACTTC,CATSDYERGEQYF
TRBD2,TRBV7-2,few,TRBJ2-5,TGTGCCAGCGGCCAAGGCGCCCTAGCGGGGGTAGGGGAGACCCAGTACTTC,CASGQGALAGVGETQYF
.,TRBV7-9,.,TRBJ2-1,TGTGCCAGCAGCTCCCCTTTGGGGGGAACCTACAATGAGCAGTTCTTC,CASSSPLGGTYNEQFF
.,TRBV15,.,TRBJ2-5,TGTGCCACCAGCAGAGATGAGACTCCTGGGTTGAAGACCCAGTACTTC,CATSRDETPGLKTQYF
.,TRBV20-1,.,TRBJ1-1,TGCAGTGCTAGGCTATCAGGGGCCGCCAGGGAAGCTTTCTTT,CSARLSGAAREAFF
.,TRBV6-5,few,TRBJ1-1,TGTGCCAGCAAGCGCCACGAGAACACTGAAGCTTTCTTT,CASKRHENTEAFF
.,TRBV10-3,.,TRBJ2-6,TGTGCCATCAGTGAGTCATCGGGTACTGGGGCCAACGTCCTGACTTTC,CAISESSGTGANVLTF
TRBD1,TRBV15,many,TRBJ1-1,TGTGCCACCAGCAGAGATCCACAGGGGGCTATTGAAGCTTTCTTT,CATSRDPQGAIEAFF
TRBD1,TRBV5-1,.,TRBJ2-5,TGCGCCAGCAGCTCAAAGACAGGGTCGGAGACCCAGTACTTC,CASSSKTGSETQYF
.,TRBV9,few,TRBJ1-6,TGTGCCAGCAGCGTAGGATTGCAGGGCTCACCCCTCCACTTT,CASSVGLQGSPLHF
.,TRBV27,.,TRBJ1-2,TGTGCCATCCTGAACCGGGACGGCTTATCCTACACCTTC,CAILNRDGLSYTF
.,TRBV15,.,TRBJ1-1,TGTGCCACCAGCAGAGATAGTTTAGGGGGTTTAGCTGAAGCTTTCTTT,CATSRDSLGGLAEAFF
.,TRBV11-3,once,TRBJ2-1,TGTGCCAGCAGCTTAGGCGGCCCGCGGGAGCAGTTCTTC,CASSLGGPREQFF
.,TRBV14,.,TRBJ2-1,TGTGCCAGCAGGCGGGACAGCTACGATGAGCAGTTCTTC,CASRRDSYDEQFF
TRBD1,TRBV7-9,.,TRBJ2-7,TGTGCCAGCAGCGCCTATTCCGGGACAGCCCCCTACGAGCAGTACTTC,CASSAYSGTAPYEQYF
TRBD2,TRBV5-1,.,TRBJ2-7,TGCGCCGGCAGTGAAACTAGCGGGGGTGACGAGCAGTACTTC,CAGSETSGGDEQYF
TRBD1,TRBV29-1,.,TRBJ2-7,TGCAGCGCCGTTTGGACAGGCGCTTCCTACGAGCAGTACTTC,CSAVWTGASYEQYF
.,TRBV7-2,few,TRBJ2-5,TGTGCCTGCACCGTTACGGGACTGGCTACGGAGACCCAGTACTTC,CACTVTGLATETQYF
.,TRBV7-2,few,TRBJ2-3,TGTGCCAGCAGCTTAGCGAGGGGGGAAGGGGCGCAGTATTTT,CASSLARGEGAQYF
.,TRBV5-1,few,TRBJ2-1,TGCGCCAGCAGTACCATCGGACAGACAAATGAGCAGTTCTTC,CASSTIGQTNEQFF
TRBD1,TRBV6-2/TRBV6-3,.,TRBJ2-1,TGTGCCAGCGATGAGGGACAGGGGGCTTACAATGAGCAGTTCTTC,CASDEGQGAYNEQFF
.,TRBV5-5,few,TRBJ1-2,TGTGCCAGCAGCTTGGCGCGGGTGGTTGGCTACACCTTC,CASSLARVVGYTF
TRBD1,TRBV28,.,TRBJ2-7,TGTGCCAGCAACGAGGGGGCGGCCTACGAGCAGTACTTC,CASNEGAAYEQYF
TRBD1,TRBV7-2,.,TRBJ1-5,TGTGCCAGCAGCCCATCAAGACAGGGCTGGCCCCAGCATTTT,CASSPSRQGWPQHF
.,TRBV27,.,TRBJ1-1,TGTGCCAGCAGTTTTTCCGGCAGGGGTGGCACTGAAGCTTTCTTT,CASSFSGRGGTEAFF
.,TRBV7-2,few,TRBJ2-4,TGTGCCAGCAGCTTAGTGGGGGGGCGAGTGTACTTC,CASSLVGGRVYF
TRBD2,TRBV20-1,.,TRBJ2-3,TGCAGTGCTGGCTTAGCGGGGGGAAGCACAGATACGCAGTATTTT,CSAGLAGGSTDTQYF
.,TRBV9,.,TRBJ2-4,TGTGCCAGCAGCGTAGACGACCTCACCTACAATGAGCAGTACTTC,CASSVDDLTYNEQYF
TRBD1,TRBV28,.,TRBJ1-3,TGTGCCAGCAGTTTATGGGGGGGGACGACAGGGTGGAACACCATATATTTT,CASSLWGGTTGWNTIYF
.,TRBV12-3/TRBV12-4,few,TRBJ2-3,TGTGCCAGCACCGCGGCCCATAGCACAGATACGCAGTATTTT,CASTAAHSTDTQYF
.,TRBV25-1,.,TRBJ2-5,TGTGCCAGCAGTGGGATGGAGACCCAGTACTTC,CASSGMETQYF
TRBD2,TRBV5-1,.,TRBJ2-1,TGCGCCAGCAGCTTGACTCCCCCGGGACTAGCGACATACAATGAGCAGTTCTTC,CASSLTPPGLATYNEQFF
.,TRBV7-9,.,TRBJ2-5,TGTACCAGCAGCCCGGGGGCGGAGACCCAGTACTTC,CTSSPGAETQYF
.,TRBV5-5,few,TRBJ2-5,TGTGCCAGCAGCCGCGGACGGGTTCAAGAGACCCAGTACTTC,CASSRGRVQETQYF
.,TRBV5-1,.,TRBJ1-1,TGCGCCAGCAGCGTTGGGTCAGGGAGTACTGAAGCTTTCTTT,CASSVGSGSTEAFF